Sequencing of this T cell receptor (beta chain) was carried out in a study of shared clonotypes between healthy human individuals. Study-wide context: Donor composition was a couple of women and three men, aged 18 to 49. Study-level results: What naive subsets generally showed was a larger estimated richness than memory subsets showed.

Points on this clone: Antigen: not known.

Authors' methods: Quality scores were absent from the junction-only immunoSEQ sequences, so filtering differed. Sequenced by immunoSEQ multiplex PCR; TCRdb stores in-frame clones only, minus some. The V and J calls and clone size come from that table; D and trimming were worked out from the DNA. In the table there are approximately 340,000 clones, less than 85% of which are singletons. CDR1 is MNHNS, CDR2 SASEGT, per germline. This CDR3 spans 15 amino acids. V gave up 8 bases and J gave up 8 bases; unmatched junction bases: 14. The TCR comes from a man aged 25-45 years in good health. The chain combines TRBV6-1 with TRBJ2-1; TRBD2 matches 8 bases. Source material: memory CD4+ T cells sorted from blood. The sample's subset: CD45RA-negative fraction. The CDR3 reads CASRMSGSAIDEQFF. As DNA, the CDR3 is TGTGCCAGCCGCATGAGCGGGAGTGCTATTGATGAGCAGTTCTTC.